The source of this T cell receptor beta chain is a study of cytomegalovirus exposure and HLA in healthy donors. With regard to this clone: Its cognate antigen is unknown.

The PCR used 60 Vbeta and 13 Jbeta primers. TCRdb keeps only in-frame clones here, not all; method: immunoSEQ multiplex PCR. This sample yields tens of thousands of clones, of which about 57% are seen a single time; 12% belongs to the top ten. The germline gives CDR1 KGHSH, CDR2 LQKENI. V lost 5 bases to trimming and J lost 8 bases, with 13 bases between them. The CDR3 totals 13 residues. Study outcomes and limitations: Among immune exposure information, only CMV serostatus was available.

This receptor was obtained from a human donor in good health. The chain couples TRBV18 to TRBJ1-5, with D maybe TRBD1 (5 bases). The specimen sequenced was PBMCs. CDR3 region: CASSLRGTEPQHF. The CDR3 DNA reads TGTGCCAGCTCATTGCGGGGGACGGAGCCCCAGCATTTT.